These T cell receptor beta chains were read from a single sample in a study of blood T cell repertoires in COVID-19. Clones were read by immunoSEQ multiplex PCR, and TCRdb kept only the in-frame ones, dropping some. The sample shows some 170,000 clones, more than 80% of them seen only once. The sequenced material came from PBMCs or T cells enriched from blood (not recorded which). These receptor sequences come from a man in his forties or fifties who had recovered from COVID-19. Both conserved end residues are part of each CDR3. The order of the fields is CDR3 protein, CDR3 DNA, V gene, CDR3 length, clone size, D gene, J gene. The D gene is left open where the match is weak. Not all rows give a size; the values are once, few, many and, for expanded clones, a class.

CDR3 protein: CASGPTGFYEKLFF
CDR3 DNA: TGCGCCAGCGGTCCGACAGGGTTTTACGAAAAACTGTTTTTT
V gene: TRBV5-1
CDR3 length: 14
clone size: -
D gene: TRBD1
J gene: TRBJ1-4

CDR3 protein: CASSPDRADTQYF
CDR3 DNA: TGCGCCAGCAGCCCGGACAGAGCAGATACGCAGTATTTT
V gene: TRBV5-1
CDR3 length: 13
clone size: -
D gene: -
J gene: TRBJ2-3

CDR3 protein: CASSADRTNTGELFF
CDR3 DNA: TGTGCCAGCAGCGCGGACAGGACGAACACCGGGGAGCTGTTTTTT
V gene: TRBV9
CDR3 length: 15
clone size: once
D gene: TRBD1
J gene: TRBJ2-2

CDR3 protein: CASSFRGPTEAFF
CDR3 DNA: TGTGCCAGCAGCTTCAGGGGACCCACTGAAGCTTTCTTT
V gene: TRBV7-9
CDR3 length: 13
clone size: -
D gene: -
J gene: TRBJ1-1

CDR3 protein: CASSRSGTQETQYF
CDR3 DNA: TGTGCCAGCTCTCGAAGCGGGACCCAAGAGACCCAGTACTTC
V gene: TRBV18
CDR3 length: 14
clone size: -
D gene: TRBD2
J gene: TRBJ2-5

CDR3 protein: CSAGGPYEQYF
CDR3 DNA: TGCAGCGCCGGGGGGCCTTACGAGCAGTACTTC
V gene: TRBV29-1
CDR3 length: 11
clone size: few
D gene: -
J gene: TRBJ2-7

CDR3 protein: CAISEGTGELFF
CDR3 DNA: TGTGCCATCAGTGAAGGGACAGGGGAGCTGTTTTTT
V gene: TRBV10-3
CDR3 length: 12
clone size: -
D gene: -
J gene: TRBJ2-2

CDR3 protein: CASSSLAGAYNEQFF
CDR3 DNA: TGCGCCAGCAGCTCCCTAGCGGGGGCCTACAATGAGCAGTTCTTC
V gene: TRBV5-1
CDR3 length: 15
clone size: -
D gene: TRBD2
J gene: TRBJ2-1

CDR3 protein: CASSRLGGYGYTF
CDR3 DNA: TGTGCCAGCAGCCGCCTAGGTGGCTATGGCTACACCTTC
V gene: TRBV7-9
CDR3 length: 13
clone size: -
D gene: -
J gene: TRBJ1-2

CDR3 protein: CASNSWVRGTNEKLFF
CDR3 DNA: TGTGCCAGCAACTCTTGGGTCAGGGGAACTAATGAAAAACTGTTTTTT
V gene: TRBV28
CDR3 length: 16
clone size: -
D gene: -
J gene: TRBJ1-4

CDR3 protein: CSVTPGGSPYGYTF
CDR3 DNA: TGCAGCGTCACTCCAGGGGGCTCCCCCTATGGCTACACCTTC
V gene: TRBV29-1
CDR3 length: 14
clone size: -
D gene: TRBD1
J gene: TRBJ1-2

CDR3 protein: CASSWTGDNQPQHF
CDR3 DNA: TGTGCCAGCAGCTGGACAGGGGACAATCAGCCCCAGCATTTT
V gene: TRBV5-6
CDR3 length: 14
clone size: many
D gene: TRBD1
J gene: TRBJ1-5

CDR3 protein: CASSQVAENSPLHF
CDR3 DNA: TGTGCCAGCAGCCAAGTAGCGGAAAATTCACCCCTCCACTTT
V gene: TRBV4-2
CDR3 length: 14
clone size: -
D gene: -
J gene: TRBJ1-6

CDR3 protein: CASGDRMGGSPLHF
CDR3 DNA: TGTGCCAGCGGGGACAGGATGGGGGGTTCACCCCTCCACTTT
V gene: TRBV11-2
CDR3 length: 14
clone size: -
D gene: TRBD1
J gene: TRBJ1-6

CDR3 protein: CASSFGLGLKYEQYF
CDR3 DNA: TGTGCCAGCAGTTTCGGACTAGGTTTAAAATACGAGCAGTACTTC
V gene: TRBV7-8
CDR3 length: 15
clone size: -
D gene: TRBD2
J gene: TRBJ2-7